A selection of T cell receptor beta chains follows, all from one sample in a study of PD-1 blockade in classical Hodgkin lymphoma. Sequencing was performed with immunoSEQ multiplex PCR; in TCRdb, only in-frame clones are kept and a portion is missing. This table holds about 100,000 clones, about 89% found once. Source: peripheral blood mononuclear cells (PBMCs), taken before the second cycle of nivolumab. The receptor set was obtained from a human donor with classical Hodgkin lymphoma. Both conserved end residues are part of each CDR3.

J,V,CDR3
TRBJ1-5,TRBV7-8,CASSHSSGGGQPQHF
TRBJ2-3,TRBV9,CASSVPGNTDTQYF
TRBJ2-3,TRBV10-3,CAIRRDWVRLGTDTQYF
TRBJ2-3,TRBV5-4,CASSLWGYRRNTDTQYF
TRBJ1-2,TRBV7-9,CASSLAVWMNGYTF
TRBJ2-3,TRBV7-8,CASSLAFQREGRADTQYF
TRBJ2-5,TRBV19,CASSRLAGPRDF
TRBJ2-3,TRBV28,CASSLLPDTQYF
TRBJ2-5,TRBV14,CASSTHLRDYSMQYF
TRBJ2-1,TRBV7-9,CASSPRLAAELYNEQFF
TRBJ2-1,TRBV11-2,CASSLSRTSADNEQFF
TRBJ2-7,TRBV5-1,CASFGGPGRVEEEQYF